The 6 T cell receptor beta chains below come from one sample, sequenced in a study of blood T cells in healthy people across ages. It was with a sample-barcoded 5' primer and a J-beta primer mix that a second PCR of roughly 7 to 12 cycles was run. Each CDR3 protein is one row after TCRdb ran MiXCR on the 5' RACE reads. The sample consists of approximately 790,000 distinct CDR3 sequences, roughly 60% of them appearing once. Sequencing was performed on blood. The source is a man aged 30 to 45 in good health.

This chain joins TRBV27 and TRBJ2-3; TRBD1 matches 11 bases. Trimming at V came to 3 bases and at J to 4 bases, leaving 6 bases not matched to a gene. The length of the CDR3 is 16 residues. CDR1 is MNHEY and CDR2 is SMNVEV in the germline V gene (reference sequence). Written as DNA, the CDR3 is TGTGCCAGCAGTTTCGCTCGGACAGGGGGCGCAGATACGCAGTATTTT. It codes for CASSFARTGGADTQYF.

The chain uses TRBV20-1 and TRBJ1-1; D is uncertain. V shed 3 bases and J shed 1 base, with 6 bases lying between them. Germline lookup yields CDR1 DFQATT and CDR2 SNEGSKA (reference sequence). This CDR3 comprises 12 residues. CDR3 in amino acids: CSASSGNTEAFF. DNA of the CDR3: TGCAGTGCTAGTTCAGGGAACACTGAAGCTTTCTTT.

The J gene is TRBJ2-1, the V gene TRBV15; a weak D match, TRBD2 (7 bases). V was shortened by 4 bases and J by 0 bases, with 10 bases between the two germline ends. The CDR3 totals 15 residues. The germline CDR1 and CDR2 sequences are LNHNV and YYDKDF (reference sequence). The CDR3 protein is CATSIGGASYNEQFF. CDR3 in DNA: TGTGCCACCAGCATTGGGGGGGCCTCCTACAATGAGCAGTTCTTC.

The chain's CDR3 is CASSLTLAELYEQYF. Here the CDR3 DNA reads TGTGCCAGCAGCTTAACACTAGCGGAGCTCTACGAGCAGTACTTC. The V call is TRBV11-2, the J call TRBJ2-7; 8 positions match TRBD2. The CDR3 is 15 amino acids. Germline V lookup: CDR1 SGHAT, CDR2 FQNNGV. V shed 2 bases and J 3 bases; nucleotides not matched to a gene: 6.

This clonotype was detected ten times or more. This chain links TRBV5-1 with TRBJ2-1, with D possibly matching TRBD2 (5 bases). With 2 bases removed from V and 8 bases from J, the gap between germline ends came to 17 bases. The CDR3 totals 15 residues. Per the germline V gene, CDR1 is SGHRS and CDR2 is YFSETQ. CDR3 region: CASSLVGLAPDEQFF. The CDR3 DNA reads TGCGCCAGCAGCTTAGTAGGACTGGCCCCCGATGAGCAGTTCTTC.

This clonotype showed up just a few times. The chain uses TRBV28 and TRBJ2-1; D may correspond to TRBD1 or TRBD2 (6 bases each). This CDR3 has 19 residues. Per the germline V gene, CDR1 is MDHEN and CDR2 is SYDVKM. V shed 6 bases and J shed 4 bases, with 28 bases lying between them. CDR3 protein: CASRRRLRGLARPYNEQFF. In DNA, the CDR3 is TGTGCCAGCAGGAGACGTCTCCGGGGGCTAGCCCGACCTTACAATGAGCAGTTCTTC. The whole variable domain, remainder taken from reference TRBV28 and TRBJ2-1, is DVKVTQSSRYLVKRTGEKVFLECVQDMDHENMFWYRQDPGLGLRLIYFSYDVKMKEKGDIPEGYSVSREKKERFSLILESASTNQTSMYLCASRRRLRGLARPYNEQFFGPGTRLTVL.